This paragraph reports one T cell receptor beta chain. Data came from immunoSEQ multiplex PCR; TCRdb stores just in-frame clones and leaves some out. This sample has about 150,000 clones; roughly 90% occur once, and the top ten carry more than 6.5%. This sample is part of a study of blood T cell repertoires in COVID-19. The TCR comes from a woman aged 45-59 years who had recovered from COVID-19. Material for sequencing was PBMCs or T cells enriched from blood (not recorded which).

The DNA of the CDR3 is TGTGCCAGCAGTTACTCCATCGGGGAGCTGTTTTTT. This codes for CASSYSIGELFF. The gene calls are TRBV6-2 or TRBV6-3 and TRBJ2-2; the D is unclear. Trimming removed 0 bases at V and 7 bases at J, with 3 bases between. In germline, CDR1 is MNHEY, CDR2 SVGEGT. The CDR3 runs to 12 residues.